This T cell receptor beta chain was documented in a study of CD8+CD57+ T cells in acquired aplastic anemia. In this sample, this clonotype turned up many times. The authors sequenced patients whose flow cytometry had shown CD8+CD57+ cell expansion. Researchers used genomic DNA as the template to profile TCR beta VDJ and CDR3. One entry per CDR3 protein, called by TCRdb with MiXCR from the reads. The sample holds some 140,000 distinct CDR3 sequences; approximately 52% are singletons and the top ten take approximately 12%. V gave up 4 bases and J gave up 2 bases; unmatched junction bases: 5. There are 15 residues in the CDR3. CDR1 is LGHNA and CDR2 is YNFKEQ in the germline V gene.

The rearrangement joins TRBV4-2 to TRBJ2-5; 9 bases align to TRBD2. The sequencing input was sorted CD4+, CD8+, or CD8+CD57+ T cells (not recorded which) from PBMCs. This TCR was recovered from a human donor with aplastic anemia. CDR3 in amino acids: CASSPAGGGQETQYF. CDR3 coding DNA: TGTGCCAGCAGCCCGGCGGGGGGGGGGCAAGAGACCCAGTACTTC.